This T cell receptor (beta chain) was captured by sequencing in a study of shared clonotypes between healthy human individuals. Turning to the study itself: Every donor yielded three CD4 naive, three CD4 memory, two CD8 naive and one CD8 memory plate. Study-wide findings and caveats: Generation probabilities of non-shared clonotypes were lower (relative to those shared by all four donors). Sampling covered nothing but blood. Tissue TCR repertoires likely differ from those found in blood. Donors were few, which limited the genetic and exposure-history diversity represented.

With regard to this clone: No antigen is known for it.

Repertoires were generated with immunoSEQ multiplex PCR, while TCRdb's copy carries only in-frame clones and drops some. The sample holds about 1.1 million clones, approximately 75% seen once. Germline CDR1 is MRHNA and CDR2 is SNTAGT. Trimming removed 6 bases from V and 1 base from J, with 15 bases in between. CDR3 length: 15 amino acids. The chain recombines TRBV6-4 with TRBJ2-5, with D perhaps given as TRBD1 or TRBD2 (5 bases each). The sequencing input was memory CD4+ T cells from PBMCs. Subset meaning: CD45RA-negative fraction. The clonotype was recovered from a young man in good health. Some clones in this sample may be carry-over from other donors' samples. Here the CDR3 reads CASRPSGQGQETQYF. The CDR3 bases are TGTGCCAGCAGACCCTCGGGGCAGGGCCAAGAGACCCAGTACTTC.